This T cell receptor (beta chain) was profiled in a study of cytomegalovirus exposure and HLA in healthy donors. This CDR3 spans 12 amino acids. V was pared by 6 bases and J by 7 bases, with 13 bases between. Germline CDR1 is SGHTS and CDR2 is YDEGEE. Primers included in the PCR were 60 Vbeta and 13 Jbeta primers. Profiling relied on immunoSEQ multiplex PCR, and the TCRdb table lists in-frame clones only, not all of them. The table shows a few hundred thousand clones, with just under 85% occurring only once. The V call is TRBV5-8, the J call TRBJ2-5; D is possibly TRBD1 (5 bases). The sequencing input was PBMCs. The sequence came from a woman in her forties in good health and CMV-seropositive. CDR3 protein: CASTFYQGTQYF. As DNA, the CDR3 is TGTGCCAGCACTTTCTATCAGGGGACCCAGTACTTC.